The 23 T cell receptor beta chains below all came from one sample that was sequenced in a study of response to subunit inactivated influenza vaccine. TCRdb redid the calling of the RT-PCR reads with MiXCR, one entry per CDR3 protein. This table holds 250,000 to 350,000 distinct CDR3 sequences, approximately 23% found once. Sequencing was performed on PBMCs from blood, taken 21 months after vaccination. The source of these receptors is a man aged 45 to 70 who received an inactivated influenza vaccine.

This clonotype was counted at least ten times. V and J are TRBV15 and TRBJ1-5; the D is unclear. The CDR3 extends over 14 amino acids. Trimming took off 6 bases at V and 0 bases at J, with 9 bases between the two ends. Germline values: CDR1 LNHNV, CDR2 YYDKDF (reference sequence). The CDR3 DNA follows: TGTGCCACCAGTCAGGACTATAGCAATCAGCCCCAGCATTTT. Amino acid sequence: CATSQDYSNQPQHF.

The table lists this clonotype with a few counts. V is TRBV5-1 and J is TRBJ1-6; D unclear. The CDR3 has 16 residues. Germline V CDR1 and CDR2: SGHRS, YFSETQ. The V end was cut by 4 bases, the J end by 8 bases, with 19 bases between. CDR3 loop: CASSPGWGKGDSPLHF. The CDR3 nucleotides read TGCGCCAGCAGCCCCGGATGGGGAAAAGGAGATTCACCCCTCCACTTT.

This clonotype was counted only a few times. This chain links TRBV15 with TRBJ1-5; D is ambiguous. With 3 bases removed from V and 0 bases from J, the gap between germline ends came to 6 bases. Germline V gene data show CDR1 as LNHNV and CDR2 as YYDKDF (reference sequence). CDR3 size: 14 residues. The CDR3 nucleotides are TGTGCCACCAGCAGTCCAGCTAGCAATCAGCCCCAGCATTTT. It codes for CATSSPASNQPQHF. The full variable domain, in which reference TRBV15 and TRBJ1-5 provide the parts outside the CDR3, is DAMVIQNPRYQVTQFGKPVTLSCSQTLNHNVMYWYQQKSSQAPKLLFHYYDKDFNNEADTPDNFQSRRPNTSFCFLDIRSPGLGDTAMYLCATSSPASNQPQHFGDGTRLSIL.

This clonotype was seen a few times. The rearrangement joins TRBV4-3 to TRBJ1-4, with 8 bases that match TRBD1. There are 16 residues in the CDR3. CDR1 is LGHNA, CDR2 YSLEER, per germline. Losses at the gene ends were 4 bases for V and 7 bases for J; bases not matched to a gene: 11. The DNA for the CDR3 is TGCGCCAGCAGCCCGACAGGGGAGCCTAGTGGTGAAAAACTGTTTTTT. It encodes CASSPTGEPSGEKLFF.

The V and J genes are TRBV30 and TRBJ1-2, with D hard to call. The CDR3 extends over 15 amino acids. Germline V CDR1 and CDR2: GTSNPN, SVGIG (reference sequence). Deletions cut 0 bases from V and 4 bases from J, with 15 bases between. The CDR3 spells CAWSVPGPGGYGYTF. The DNA for the CDR3 is TGTGCCTGGAGTGTACCTGGTCCGGGTGGCTATGGCTACACCTTC.

This clonotype was counted a few times. This rearrangement joins TRBV2 to TRBJ2-7; TRBD2 aligns across 10 bases. Trimming at V came to 3 bases and at J to 6 bases, leaving 11 bases not matched to a gene. The CDR3 sequence is 16 residues long. Germline V gives CDR1 SNHLY, CDR2 FYNNEI. The CDR3 nucleotides read TGTGCCAGCAGTGAGATAGCGGGGGGACCCCTCGGCGAGCAGTACTTC. Protein: CASSEIAGGPLGEQYF.

The chain is built from TRBV3-1 and TRBJ1-5; a possible D gene is TRBD1 (6 bases). Trimming took 2 bases from V and 2 from J, leaving 10 bases between them. CDR1 is LGHDT, CDR2 YNNKEL, per germline (reference sequence). The CDR3 totals 15 residues. The CDR3 DNA reads as TGTGCCAGCAGCCAAATGGCAGGGGGCAATCAGCCCCAGCATTTT. This codes for CASSQMAGGNQPQHF.

This clonotype came up a few times. The genes are TRBV7-9 and TRBJ1-1; no definite D call. CDR3 length equals 13 residues. CDR1 and CDR2 from the germline V gene are SEHNR and FQNEAQ (reference sequence). The ends were cut back, 0 bases at V and 10 bases at J, with 12 bases in the middle. The CDR3 DNA follows: TGTGCCAGCAGCTTAGCGGAGGACGTTGTAGCTTTCTTT. As protein: CASSLAEDVVAFF.

In its sample, this clonotype was seen many times. This chain links TRBV6-6 with TRBJ1-2, with a tentative D call TRBD1 (5 bases). Germline CDR1 reads MNHNY; CDR2 reads SVGAGI (reference sequence). The CDR3 has 12 residues. Trimming pared 5 bases from V and 4 bases from J, leaving 8 bases between. This chain's CDR3 is CASSRGAYGYTF. CDR3 nucleotide sequence: TGTGCCAGCAGTCGCGGGGCCTATGGCTACACCTTC.

This clonotype was picked up many times. This chain joins TRBV5-6 and TRBJ1-1; TRBD1 might be the D (5 bases). The CDR3 consists of 13 residues. Trimming took 3 bases from V and 1 from J, leaving 7 bases between them. Germline-derived CDR1 and CDR2 are SGHDT and YYEEEE. The CDR3 protein is CASSWDRNTEAFF. The CDR3 DNA reads as TGTGCCAGCAGCTGGGACCGGAACACTGAAGCTTTCTTT.

This chain connects TRBV6-1 to TRBJ2-7; possible D gene TRBD2, 6 bases. Between the trimmed V and J ends, which lost 2 bases and 6 bases, there was a span of 14 bases. The CDR3 length is 14 residues. Per germline, CDR1 MNHNS and CDR2 SASEGT. This chain's CDR3 is CASSELGTAVEQYF. In DNA, the CDR3 is TGTGCCAGCAGTGAACTCGGGACTGCTGTCGAGCAGTACTTC.

The chain links TRBV6-2 or TRBV6-3 to TRBJ2-6, with TRBD1 matching over 9 bases. Looked up from germline, CDR1 is MNHEY and CDR2 is SVGEGT. With V trimmed by 7 bases and J by 1 base, 20 bases remained unmatched. The CDR3 extends over 21 amino acids. As DNA, the CDR3 is TGTGCCAGCACCTCCCCCTCGGGGACAGGGCCTTCCATTTCTGGGGCCAACGTCCTGACTTTC. It is translated as CASTSPSGTGPSISGANVLTF.

Written as DNA, the CDR3 is TGTGCCAGCAGCCCAGCCCCCAGGGGGGGACAGTTAGTAACCCTCCACTTT. Translated, it gives CASSPAPRGGQLVTLHF. The J gene is TRBJ1-6, the V gene TRBV7-8; the match to TRBD1 covers 7 bases. The CDR3 is 17 residues long. The V and J ends lost 5 bases and 14 bases, in that order; junction bases with no gene match: 21. The V gene's germline CDR1 is SGHVS and CDR2 FQNEAQ.

V is TRBV6-1 and J is TRBJ2-1; a weak D match, TRBD1 (5 bases). The germline V gene encodes CDR1 MNHNS and CDR2 SASEGT. V was trimmed by 6 bases and J by 4 bases, leaving 16 bases between them. CDR3 size: 15 residues. The CDR3 DNA reads as TGTGCCAGCAGCCCGACAGACTCCGGGTACAATGAGCAGTTCTTC. This encodes CASSPTDSGYNEQFF.

This clonotype was counted many times. The chain uses TRBV5-4 and TRBJ1-2, with TRBD1 matching 9 bases. Germline V CDR1 and CDR2: SGHNT, YYREEE (reference sequence). The ends lost 4 bases at V and 4 bases at J; junction bases unmatched: 8. The CDR3 runs to 15 residues. CDR3 nucleotide sequence: TGTGCCAGCAGCCCTGTAGGACAGGGGAGCTATGGCTACACCTTC. Encoded protein: CASSPVGQGSYGYTF.

This clonotype was observed at least ten times. The CDR3 loop reads CASSLAVGSGTEAFF. The CDR3, as DNA: TGCGCCAGCAGCCTAGCGGTGGGCTCCGGCACTGAAGCTTTCTTT. The J gene is TRBJ1-1, the V gene TRBV4-3; D is unresolved. Germline CDR1 and CDR2: LGHNA and YSLEER. The V and J ends lost 4 bases and 4 bases respectively, with 16 bases between them. CDR3 length equals 15 residues.

This clonotype was observed at least ten times. The chain is built from TRBV27 and TRBJ1-6; D is unclear. Deletions cut 3 bases from V and 7 bases from J, with 13 bases between. The CDR3 spans 15 residues. The germline V gene encodes CDR1 MNHEY and CDR2 SMNVEV (reference sequence). In nucleotides, the CDR3 is TGTGCCAGCAGTTTTGGGGTGAAAGGGAATTCACCCCTCCACTTT. Its translation: CASSFGVKGNSPLHF.

Only a few counts were recorded for this clonotype. The chain joins TRBV15 to TRBJ1-1, with D uncertain. The CDR3 extends over 13 amino acids. The germline V and J ends were trimmed by 3 bases and 4 bases, with 9 bases remaining between them. The germline V gene encodes CDR1 LNHNV and CDR2 YYDKDF (reference sequence). CDR3 protein: CATSRAGGTEAFF. The CDR3 DNA is TGTGCCACCAGCAGGGCTGGAGGCACTGAAGCTTTCTTT.

In this sample, this clonotype turned up a few times. The rearrangement joins TRBV4-1 to TRBJ2-1; 16 bases line up with TRBD2. CDR3 length: 19 amino acids. The germline CDR1 and CDR2 sequences are MGHRA and YSYEKL. Trimming removed 5 bases from V and 1 base from J; junction bases left unmatched: 8. This chain's CDR3 is CASSFKGTSGGASYNEQFF. DNA for the CDR3: TGCGCCAGCAGCTTTAAGGGGACTAGCGGGGGGGCTTCCTACAATGAGCAGTTCTTC.

Turning to this clonotype: The junction differs from germline at one of its ends, possibly a read error. The V call is TRBV29-1, the J call TRBJ2-5; 7 bases align to TRBD2. The germline gives CDR1 SQVTM, CDR2 ANQGSEA. The length of the CDR3 is 11 residues. CDR3 coding DNA: TGCAGCGTTGGGGCGGGAGAGGCCCAGTACTTC. Translating it yields CSVGAGEAQYF.

The V and J genes are TRBV20-1 and TRBJ2-7; D is perhaps TRBD1 or TRBD2 (5 bases each). Germline CDR1 is DFQATT and CDR2 is SNEGSKA (reference sequence). This CDR3 contains 15 residues. The germline V and J ends were trimmed by 3 bases and 4 bases, with 19 bases remaining between them. The CDR3 DNA reads TGCAGTGCTAGTAATTACGGGGCAGGCGTTTACGAGCAGTACTTC. Its protein is CSASNYGAGVYEQYF.

This clonotype was seen a handful of times. The chain employs TRBV25-1 and TRBJ2-3, with 10 bases matching TRBD1. The CDR3 loop spans 16 amino acids. The germline V gene encodes CDR1 MGHDK and CDR2 SYGVNS. The V gene end was trimmed by 3 bases and the J gene end by 2 bases; junction bases not matched to a gene: 5. CDR3 sequence: CASSDSGTGDTDTQYF. The DNA of the CDR3 is TGTGCCAGCAGTGACTCCGGGACAGGGGACACAGATACGCAGTATTTT.

V and J are TRBV7-2 and TRBJ1-1; 9 bases agree with TRBD1. In germline, CDR1 is SGHTA, CDR2 FQGNSA. This CDR3 contains 14 residues. J was trimmed by 4 bases and V by 5 bases; bases with no gene match: 5. CDR3 region: CASSQQGAGTEAFF. In DNA form, the CDR3 reads TGTGCCAGCAGCCAACAGGGGGCTGGCACTGAAGCTTTCTTT.